These T cell receptor beta chains were read from a single sample in a study of cytomegalovirus exposure and HLA in healthy donors. Clones were read by immunoSEQ multiplex PCR, and TCRdb kept only the in-frame ones, dropping some. The sample holds 260,000 or so clones, 80% to 90% seen once. The sequencing sample was made of PBMCs. The source is a man between 18 and 29 years old in good health and CMV-seronegative. CDR3s include the opening cysteine and the closing phenylalanine or tryptophan. D genes are given only for firm matches. Some rows mark clone size as missing; the rest say once, few, many or name a class of expanded clone.

CDR3 DNA: TGTGCCAGCATATACAGGGCGTCGACACCGAACACTGAAGCTTTCTTT
CDR3 protein: CASIYRASTPNTEAFF
clone size: NA
V gene: TRBV2
D gene: NA
J gene: TRBJ1-1
CDR3 length: 16

CDR3 DNA: TGCGCCAGCAGCTCCGACAGGGGCTCAGAGACCCAGTACTTC
CDR3 protein: CASSSDRGSETQYF
clone size: NA
V gene: TRBV5-1
D gene: TRBD1
J gene: TRBJ2-5
CDR3 length: 14

CDR3 DNA: TGTGCCAGCAGTTTCGACACTGAAGCTTTCTTT
CDR3 protein: CASSFDTEAFF
clone size: NA
V gene: TRBV2
D gene: NA
J gene: TRBJ1-1
CDR3 length: 11

CDR3 DNA: TGTGCCAGCAGCTTGGGGGGCCGCGGTGAAGCTTTCTTT
CDR3 protein: CASSLGGRGEAFF
clone size: NA
V gene: TRBV5-6
D gene: NA
J gene: TRBJ1-1
CDR3 length: 13

CDR3 DNA: TGTGCCAGCAGCTTAGTTACTAGCGGAAGCCACTACGAGCAGTACTTC
CDR3 protein: CASSLVTSGSHYEQYF
clone size: NA
V gene: TRBV7-8
D gene: TRBD2
J gene: TRBJ2-7
CDR3 length: 16

CDR3 DNA: TGTGCCAGCAGCAAAGCGGACTTCGGACTAGCGGAATCCTACGAGCAGTACTTC
CDR3 protein: CASSKADFGLAESYEQYF
clone size: NA
V gene: TRBV21-1
D gene: NA
J gene: TRBJ2-7
CDR3 length: 18

CDR3 DNA: TGCGCCAGCAGCCCTCGGGGGGCCGGGGCAGATACGCAGTATTTT
CDR3 protein: CASSPRGAGADTQYF
clone size: NA
V gene: TRBV4-3
D gene: NA
J gene: TRBJ2-3
CDR3 length: 15

CDR3 DNA: TGTGCTAGTGGTTTGGGGTCCGGCGAGCAGTACTTC
CDR3 protein: CASGLGSGEQYF
clone size: NA
V gene: TRBV12-5
D gene: NA
J gene: TRBJ2-7
CDR3 length: 12

CDR3 DNA: TGTGCCAGCAGCGATGACTCGCGGGGGGCTCCCGGGGAGCTGTTTTTT
CDR3 protein: CASSDDSRGAPGELFF
clone size: once
V gene: TRBV9
D gene: TRBD2
J gene: TRBJ2-2
CDR3 length: 16

CDR3 DNA: TGTGCCAGCAGCCCGACAGGGGAGACCCAGTACTTC
CDR3 protein: CASSPTGETQYF
clone size: NA
V gene: TRBV7-9
D gene: TRBD1
J gene: TRBJ2-5
CDR3 length: 12

CDR3 DNA: TGTGCCAGCGGGAGGGGACAGGGCTCTCAGCCCCAGCATTTT
CDR3 protein: CASGRGQGSQPQHF
clone size: NA
V gene: TRBV7-2
D gene: TRBD1
J gene: TRBJ1-5
CDR3 length: 14

CDR3 DNA: TGTGCCAGCAGCTTAGGACAGGGGCGGCAAGAGACCCAGTACTTC
CDR3 protein: CASSLGQGRQETQYF
clone size: NA
V gene: TRBV7-2
D gene: TRBD1
J gene: TRBJ2-5
CDR3 length: 15